Listed below are T cell receptor beta chains from one sample, sequenced in a study of blood T cell repertoires in COVID-19. Assay: immunoSEQ multiplex PCR; the TCRdb copy retains only in-frame clones and omits some. The sample has approximately 190,000 clones, about 85% seen once. The specimen was peripheral blood. The receptors come from a human donor in a cohort sampled during active COVID-19. The CDR3 runs from the conserved cysteine through the conserved F or W. D genes are given only for firm matches. The listing skips clone size in some rows; elsewhere it reads once, few, many or a size class.

D gene | J gene | V gene | clone size | CDR3 protein | CDR3 DNA
TRBD1 | TRBJ1-4 | TRBV7-2 | . | CASSHRQGGEKLFF | TGTGCCAGCAGCCATCGACAGGGCGGTGAAAAACTGTTTTTT
. | TRBJ2-5 | TRBV6-5 | . | CASKGQETQYF | TGTGCCAGCAAGGGGCAAGAGACCCAGTACTTC
. | TRBJ2-3 | TRBV19 | . | CASSIASGTDTQYF | TGTGCCAGTAGTATTGCGAGCGGCACAGATACGCAGTATTTT
TRBD2 | TRBJ2-3 | TRBV7-6 | . | CASSHRLAGVNTDTQYF | TGTGCCAGCAGCCACCGACTAGCGGGAGTTAACACAGATACGCAGTATTTT
. | TRBJ1-2 | TRBV5-6 | . | CASSLSGEGYGYTF | TGTGCCAGCAGCTTGTCAGGGGAAGGCTATGGCTACACCTTC
. | TRBJ1-2 | TRBV28 | . | CASSLGGRVLSNYGYTF | TGTGCCAGCAGTTTAGGGGGCAGGGTCCTCTCTAACTATGGCTACACCTTC
TRBD2 | TRBJ2-7 | TRBV3-1/TRBV3-2 | . | CASSLLSGTWGEQYF | TGTGCCAGCAGCCTACTTAGCGGGACTTGGGGCGAGCAGTACTTC
. | TRBJ2-1 | TRBV18 | . | CASSPQPGLQNEQFF | TGTGCCAGCTCACCACAACCGGGTCTCCAAAATGAGCAGTTCTTC
. | TRBJ1-1 | TRBV5-5 | . | CASSLAGARGNTEAFF | TGTGCCAGCAGCTTGGCAGGGGCCAGGGGGAACACTGAAGCTTTCTTT
. | TRBJ2-1 | TRBV19 | . | CASSIRPAAFPNEQFF | TGTGCCAGTAGTATACGCCCCGCGGCGTTTCCCAATGAGCAGTTCTTC
TRBD1 | TRBJ2-5 | TRBV5-4 | . | CASSLGVVGQGAETQYF | TGTGCCAGCAGCTTGGGGGTAGTAGGACAGGGGGCCGAGACCCAGTACTTC
. | TRBJ2-2 | TRBV19 | once | CASRAPNTGELFF | TGTGCCAGTAGGGCACCTAACACCGGGGAGCTGTTTTTT
TRBD1 | TRBJ2-3 | TRBV19 | . | CASTAGGRTDTQYF | TGTGCCAGTACGGCAGGGGGCAGGACAGATACGCAGTATTTT
. | TRBJ1-6 | TRBV5-6 | . | CASSTRGHVNSPLHF | TGTGCCAGCAGCACCAGGGGACACGTTAATTCACCCCTCCACTTT
. | TRBJ1-3 | TRBV24-1 | . | CATSTGNTIYF | TGTGCCACCTCCACTGGAAACACCATATATTTT
TRBD2 | TRBJ2-3 | TRBV5-1 | once | CASSFRMTSGGAIDTQYF | TGCGCCAGCAGCTTCCGAATGACTAGCGGGGGGGCGATAGATACGCAGTATTTT
. | TRBJ2-3 | TRBV14 | once | CASSQAGQFTDTQYF | TGTGCCAGCAGCCAAGCAGGACAGTTCACAGATACGCAGTATTTT
. | TRBJ1-1 | TRBV24-1 | . | CATSPSGGNTEAFF | TGTGCCACCAGTCCCTCCGGCGGGAACACTGAAGCTTTCTTT
TRBD2 | TRBJ2-2 | TRBV5-1 | few | CASSPGVAGGTGELFF | TGCGCCAGCAGCCCCGGGGTAGCGGGAGGCACCGGGGAGCTGTTTTTT
. | TRBJ2-3 | TRBV4-2 | few | CASSQGLTDTQYF | TGTGCCAGCAGCCAAGGTCTCACAGATACGCAGTATTTT
. | TRBJ1-2 | TRBV28 | . | CASATESYGYTF | TGTGCCAGCGCCACCGAGTCTTATGGCTACACCTTC
. | TRBJ2-3 | TRBV12-3/TRBV12-4 | . | CASSPGDTQYF | TGTGCCAGCAGCCCCGGAGATACGCAGTATTTT
TRBD1 | TRBJ1-5 | TRBV6-1 | few | CASSELQGAWQPQHF | TGTGCCAGCAGTGAACTACAGGGGGCCTGGCAGCCCCAGCATTTT
TRBD2 | TRBJ2-3 | TRBV5-1 | few | CASSRTSDTDTQYF | TGCGCCAGCAGCCGGACTAGCGACACAGATACGCAGTATTTT
TRBD1 | TRBJ1-1 | TRBV3-1/TRBV3-2 | . | CASLRGTEAFF | TGTGCCAGCCTCAGGGGGACTGAAGCTTTCTTT
TRBD1 | TRBJ2-5 | TRBV15 | . | CATSRNRGETQYF | TGTGCCACCAGCAGAAACAGGGGGGAGACCCAGTACTTC